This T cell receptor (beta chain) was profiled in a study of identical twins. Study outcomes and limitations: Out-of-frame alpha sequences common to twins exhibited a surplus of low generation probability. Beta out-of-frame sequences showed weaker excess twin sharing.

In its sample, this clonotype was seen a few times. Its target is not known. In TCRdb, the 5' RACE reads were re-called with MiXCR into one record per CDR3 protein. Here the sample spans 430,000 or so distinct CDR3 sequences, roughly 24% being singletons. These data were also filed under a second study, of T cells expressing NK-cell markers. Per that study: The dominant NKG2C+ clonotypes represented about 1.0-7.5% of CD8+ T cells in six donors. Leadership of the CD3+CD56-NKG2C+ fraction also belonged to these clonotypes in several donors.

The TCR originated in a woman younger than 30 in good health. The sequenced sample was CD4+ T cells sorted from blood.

CDR3 in DNA: TGTGCCAGCAGCTCTAGACTAGCGGGGGCCCCCACCGGGGAGCTGTTTTTT. Protein sequence: CASSSRLAGAPTGELFF. The V call is TRBV7-8, the J call TRBJ2-2; 12 positions match TRBD2. Germline trimming cut 4 bases from V and 4 bases from J; bases unmatched to any gene: 7. This CDR3 has 17 amino acids. CDR1 and CDR2 from the germline V gene are SGHVS and FQNEAQ.